One and the same sample provided the 5 T cell receptor beta chains below, sequenced in a study of OX40 agonist ivuxolimab in advanced cancers. Repertoires were generated with immunoSEQ multiplex PCR, while TCRdb's copy carries only in-frame clones and drops some. The sample includes about 19,000 clones, approximately 81% of them seen just once. The specimen comprised CD4+ or CD8+ T cells sorted from blood, sampled in a trial of the OX40 agonist ivuxolimab. The source of these receptors is an adult with an advanced solid tumor such as melanoma, head and neck, liver or kidney cancer.

This clone is medium-sized (0.01 to 0.1%) within its sample. CDR3 sequence: CASSFRGVGTVVYEQYF. For the CDR3, the DNA is TGTGCCAGCAGCTTTCGGGGTGTCGGGACAGTGGTGTACGAGCAGTACTTC. V gene TRBV7-6 combines with J gene TRBJ2-7; 7 bases map to TRBD1. The CDR3 contains 17 residues. CDR1 and CDR2 (germline): SGHVS, FNYEAQ. Losses at the gene ends were 3 bases for V and 4 bases for J; bases not matched to a gene: 15.

The rearrangement links TRBV27 to TRBJ1-1; D ambiguous. Trimming left V 10 bases short and J 1 base short, with 7 bases between. CDR1 is MNHEY, CDR2 SMNVEV, per germline (reference sequence). The CDR3 extends over 11 amino acids. CDR3 loop: CATRSNTEAFF. The CDR3, as DNA: TGTGCCACCAGATCGAACACTGAAGCTTTCTTT.

The chain uses TRBV5-4 and TRBJ2-7; 7 bases agree with TRBD1. CDR1 and CDR2 (germline): SGHNT, YYREEE (reference sequence). There are 15 residues in the CDR3. Germline trimming cut 4 bases from V and 1 base from J; bases unmatched to any gene: 8. This chain's CDR3 is CASSADRAPSYEQYF. The CDR3 bases are TGTGCCAGCAGCGCCGACAGGGCCCCATCCTACGAGCAGTACTTC.

This clone was picked up a small number of times. The genes are TRBV21-1 and TRBJ1-5. TRBV21-1 is deemed a pseudogene. There are 12 residues in the CDR3. The CDR3 bases are TGTGCCAGCCGACCTTGCAATCAGCCCCAGCATTTT. It yields the protein CASRPCNQPQHF.

V gene TRBV13 combines with J gene TRBJ1-6; possibly TRBD1 for D (5 bases). Between the trimmed V and J ends, which lost 5 bases and 2 bases, there was a span of 10 bases. CDR3 length equals 15 residues. In germline, CDR1 is PRHDT, CDR2 FYEKMQ (reference sequence). The CDR3, as DNA: TGTGCCAGCAGCCTCGACAGAGCCTATAATTCACCCCTCCACTTT. Amino acid sequence: CASSLDRAYNSPLHF.